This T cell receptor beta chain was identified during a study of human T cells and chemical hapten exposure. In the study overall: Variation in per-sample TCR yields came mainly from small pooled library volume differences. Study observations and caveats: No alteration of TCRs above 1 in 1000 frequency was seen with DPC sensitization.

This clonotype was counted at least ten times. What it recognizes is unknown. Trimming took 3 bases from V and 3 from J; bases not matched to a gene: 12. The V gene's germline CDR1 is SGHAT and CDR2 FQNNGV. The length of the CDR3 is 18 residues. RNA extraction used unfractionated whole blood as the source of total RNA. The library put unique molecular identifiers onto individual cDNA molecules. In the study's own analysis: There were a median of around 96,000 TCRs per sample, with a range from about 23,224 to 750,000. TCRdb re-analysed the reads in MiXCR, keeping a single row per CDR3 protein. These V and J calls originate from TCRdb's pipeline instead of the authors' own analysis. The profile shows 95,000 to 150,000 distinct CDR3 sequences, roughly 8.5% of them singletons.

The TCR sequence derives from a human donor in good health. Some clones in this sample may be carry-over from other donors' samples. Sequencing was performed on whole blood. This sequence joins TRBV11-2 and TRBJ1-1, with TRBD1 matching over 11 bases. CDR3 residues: CASSLGTGTGGQDTEAFF. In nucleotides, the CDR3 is TGTGCCAGCAGCTTGGGGACCGGGACAGGGGGGCAGGACACTGAAGCTTTCTTT.